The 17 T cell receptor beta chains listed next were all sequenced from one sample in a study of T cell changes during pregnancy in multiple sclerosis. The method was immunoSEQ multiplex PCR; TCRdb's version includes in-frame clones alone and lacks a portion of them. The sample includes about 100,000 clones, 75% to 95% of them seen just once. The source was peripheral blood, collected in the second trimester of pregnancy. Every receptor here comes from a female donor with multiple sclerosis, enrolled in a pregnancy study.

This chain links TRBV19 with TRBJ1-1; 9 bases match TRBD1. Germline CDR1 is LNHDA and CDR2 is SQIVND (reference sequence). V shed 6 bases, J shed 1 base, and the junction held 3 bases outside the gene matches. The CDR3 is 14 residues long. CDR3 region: CASRGDRANTEAFF. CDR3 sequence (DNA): TGTGCCAGTAGAGGGGACAGGGCGAACACTGAAGCTTTCTTT. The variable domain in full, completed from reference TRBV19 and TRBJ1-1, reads DGGITQSPKYLFRKEGQNVTLSCEQNLNHDAMYWYRQDPGQGLRLIYYSQIVNDFQKGDIAEGYSVSREKKESFPLTVTSAQKNPTAFYLCASRGDRANTEAFFGQGTRLTVV.

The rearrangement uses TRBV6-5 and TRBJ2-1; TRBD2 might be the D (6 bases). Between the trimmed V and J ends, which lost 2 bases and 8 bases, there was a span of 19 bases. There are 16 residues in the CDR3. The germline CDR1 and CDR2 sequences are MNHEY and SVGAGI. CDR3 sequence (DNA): TGTGCCAGCAGTTACGCACTAGCTATTATTTTCGATGAGCAGTTCTTC. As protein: CASSYALAIIFDEQFF.

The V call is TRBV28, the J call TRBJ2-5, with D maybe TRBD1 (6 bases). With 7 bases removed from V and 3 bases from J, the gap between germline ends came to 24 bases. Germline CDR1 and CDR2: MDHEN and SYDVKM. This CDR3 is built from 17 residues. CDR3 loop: CASNGDYREIIKETQYF. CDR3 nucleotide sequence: TGTGCCAGCAATGGCGACTACAGGGAGATAATCAAAGAGACCCAGTACTTC.

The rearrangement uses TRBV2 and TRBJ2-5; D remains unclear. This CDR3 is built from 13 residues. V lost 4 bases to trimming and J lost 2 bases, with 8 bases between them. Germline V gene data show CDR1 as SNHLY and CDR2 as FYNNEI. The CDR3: CASSGPPQETQYF. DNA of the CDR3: TGTGCCAGCAGTGGTCCCCCACAAGAGACCCAGTACTTC.

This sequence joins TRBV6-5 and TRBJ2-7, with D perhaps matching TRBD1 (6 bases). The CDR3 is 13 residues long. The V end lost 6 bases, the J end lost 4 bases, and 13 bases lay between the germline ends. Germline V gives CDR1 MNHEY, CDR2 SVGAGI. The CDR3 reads CASRGDITYEQYF. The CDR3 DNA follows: TGTGCCAGCAGGGGGGACATCACATACGAGCAGTACTTC.

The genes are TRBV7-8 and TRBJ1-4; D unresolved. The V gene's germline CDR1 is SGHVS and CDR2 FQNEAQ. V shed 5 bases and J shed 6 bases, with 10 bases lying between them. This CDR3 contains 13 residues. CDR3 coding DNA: TGTGCCAGCAGCAAGATGAGGGATGAAAAACTGTTTTTT. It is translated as CASSKMRDEKLFF.

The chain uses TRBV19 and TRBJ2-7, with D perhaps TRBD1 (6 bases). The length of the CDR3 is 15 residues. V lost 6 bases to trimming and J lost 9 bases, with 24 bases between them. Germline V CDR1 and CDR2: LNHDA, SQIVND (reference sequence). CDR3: CASRPQGRGGERQYF. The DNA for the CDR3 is TGTGCCAGTAGACCACAGGGCAGAGGGGGAGAACGGCAGTACTTC. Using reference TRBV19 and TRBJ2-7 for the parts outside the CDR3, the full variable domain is DGGITQSPKYLFRKEGQNVTLSCEQNLNHDAMYWYRQDPGQGLRLIYYSQIVNDFQKGDIAEGYSVSREKKESFPLTVTSAQKNPTAFYLCASRPQGRGGERQYFGPGTRLTVT.

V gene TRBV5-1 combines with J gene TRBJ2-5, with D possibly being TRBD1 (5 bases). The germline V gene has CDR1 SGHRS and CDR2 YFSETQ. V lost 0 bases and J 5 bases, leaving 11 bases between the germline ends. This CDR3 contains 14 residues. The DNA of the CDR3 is TGCGCCAGCAGCTTGGGGGTGGGGCCGGAGACCCAGTACTTC. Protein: CASSLGVGPETQYF.

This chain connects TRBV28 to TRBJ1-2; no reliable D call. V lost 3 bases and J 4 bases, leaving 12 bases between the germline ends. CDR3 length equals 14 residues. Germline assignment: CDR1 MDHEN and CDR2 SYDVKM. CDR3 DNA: TGTGCCAGCAGTTTGTGGAAAACGGGCTATGGCTACACCTTC. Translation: CASSLWKTGYGYTF.

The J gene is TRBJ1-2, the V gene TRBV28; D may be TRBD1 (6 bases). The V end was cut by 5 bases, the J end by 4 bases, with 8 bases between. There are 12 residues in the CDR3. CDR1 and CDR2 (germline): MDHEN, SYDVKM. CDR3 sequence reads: CASSRQVYGYTF. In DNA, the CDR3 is TGTGCCAGCAGTCGACAGGTCTATGGCTACACCTTC.

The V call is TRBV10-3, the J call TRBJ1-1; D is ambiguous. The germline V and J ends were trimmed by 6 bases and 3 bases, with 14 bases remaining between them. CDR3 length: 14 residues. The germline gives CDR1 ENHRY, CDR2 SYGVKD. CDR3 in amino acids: CAISGEGGYTEAFF. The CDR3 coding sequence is TGTGCCATCAGCGGGGAGGGAGGGTACACTGAAGCTTTCTTT.

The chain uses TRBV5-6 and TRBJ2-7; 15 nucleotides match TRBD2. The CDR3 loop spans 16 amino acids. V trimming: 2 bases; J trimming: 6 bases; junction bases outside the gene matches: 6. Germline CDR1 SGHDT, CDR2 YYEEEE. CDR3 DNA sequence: TGTGCCAGCAGCTTTAGGACTAGCGGGAGGGCCATCGAGCAGTACTTC. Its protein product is CASSFRTSGRAIEQYF. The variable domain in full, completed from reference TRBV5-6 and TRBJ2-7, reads DAGVTQSPTHLIKTRGQQVTLRCSPKSGHDTVSWYQQALGQGPQFIFQYYEEEERQRGNFPDRFSGHQFPNYSSELNVNALLLGDSALYLCASSFRTSGRAIEQYFGPGTRLTVT.

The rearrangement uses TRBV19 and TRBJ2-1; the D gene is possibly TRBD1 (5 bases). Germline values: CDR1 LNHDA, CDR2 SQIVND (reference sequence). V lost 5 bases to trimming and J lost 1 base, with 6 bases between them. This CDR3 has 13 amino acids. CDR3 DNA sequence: TGTGCCAGTAGTCCAGGGTCCTACAATGAGCAGTTCTTC. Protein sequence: CASSPGSYNEQFF. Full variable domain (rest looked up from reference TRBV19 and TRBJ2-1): DGGITQSPKYLFRKEGQNVTLSCEQNLNHDAMYWYRQDPGQGLRLIYYSQIVNDFQKGDIAEGYSVSREKKESFPLTVTSAQKNPTAFYLCASSPGSYNEQFFGPGTRLTVL.

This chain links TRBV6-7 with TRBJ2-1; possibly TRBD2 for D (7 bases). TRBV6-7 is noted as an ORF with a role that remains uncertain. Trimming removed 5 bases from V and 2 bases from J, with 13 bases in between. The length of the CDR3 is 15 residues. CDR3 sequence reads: CASSPTGRAYNEQFF. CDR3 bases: TGTGCCAGCAGTCCCACAGGGAGGGCCTACAATGAGCAGTTCTTC.

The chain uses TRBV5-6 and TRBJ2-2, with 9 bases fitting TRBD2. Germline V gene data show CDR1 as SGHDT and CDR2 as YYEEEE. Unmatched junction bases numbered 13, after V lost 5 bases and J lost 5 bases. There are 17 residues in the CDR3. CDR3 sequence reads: CASRDSEAAGGTGELFF. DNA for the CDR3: TGTGCCAGCAGGGATTCAGAAGCAGCGGGGGGAACCGGGGAGCTGTTTTTT.

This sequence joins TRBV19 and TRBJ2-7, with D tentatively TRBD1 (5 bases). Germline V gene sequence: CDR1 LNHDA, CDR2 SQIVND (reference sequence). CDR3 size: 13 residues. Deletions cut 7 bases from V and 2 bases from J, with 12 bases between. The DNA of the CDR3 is TGTGCCAGTAAGGGGCGCATGCCCTACGAGCAGTACTTC. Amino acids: CASKGRMPYEQYF. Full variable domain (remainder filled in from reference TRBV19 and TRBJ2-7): DGGITQSPKYLFRKEGQNVTLSCEQNLNHDAMYWYRQDPGQGLRLIYYSQIVNDFQKGDIAEGYSVSREKKESFPLTVTSAQKNPTAFYLCASKGRMPYEQYFGPGTRLTVT.

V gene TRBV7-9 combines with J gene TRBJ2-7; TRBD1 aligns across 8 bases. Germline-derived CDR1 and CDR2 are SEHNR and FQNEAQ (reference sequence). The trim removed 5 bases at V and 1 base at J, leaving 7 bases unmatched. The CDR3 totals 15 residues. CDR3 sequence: CASSPDRGRSYEQYF. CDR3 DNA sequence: TGTGCCAGCAGCCCCGACAGGGGCCGATCCTACGAGCAGTACTTC.